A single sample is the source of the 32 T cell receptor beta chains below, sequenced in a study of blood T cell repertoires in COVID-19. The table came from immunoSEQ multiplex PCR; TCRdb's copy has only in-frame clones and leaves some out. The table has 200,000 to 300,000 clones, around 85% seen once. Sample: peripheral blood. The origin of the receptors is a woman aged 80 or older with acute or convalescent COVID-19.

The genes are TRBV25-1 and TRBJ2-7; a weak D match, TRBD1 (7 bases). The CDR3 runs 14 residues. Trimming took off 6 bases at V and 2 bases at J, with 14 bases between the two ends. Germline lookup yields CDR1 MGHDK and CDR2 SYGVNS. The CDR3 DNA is TGTGCCAGCAGCCGGGGGCAGGGGGCCTACGAGCAGTACTTC. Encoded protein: CASSRGQGAYEQYF.

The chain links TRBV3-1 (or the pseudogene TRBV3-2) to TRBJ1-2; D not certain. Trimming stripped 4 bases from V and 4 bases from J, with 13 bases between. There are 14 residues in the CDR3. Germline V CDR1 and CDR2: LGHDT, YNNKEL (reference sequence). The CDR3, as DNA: TGTGCCAGCAGCCCTCCGGGTCTCACCTATGGCTACACCTTC. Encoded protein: CASSPPGLTYGYTF.

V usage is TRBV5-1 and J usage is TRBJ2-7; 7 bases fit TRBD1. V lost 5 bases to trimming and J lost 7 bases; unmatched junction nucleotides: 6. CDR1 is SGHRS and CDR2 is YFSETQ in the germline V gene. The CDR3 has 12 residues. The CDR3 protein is CASSRQGEEQYF. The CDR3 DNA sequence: TGCGCCAGCAGTCGACAGGGAGAAGAGCAGTACTTC.

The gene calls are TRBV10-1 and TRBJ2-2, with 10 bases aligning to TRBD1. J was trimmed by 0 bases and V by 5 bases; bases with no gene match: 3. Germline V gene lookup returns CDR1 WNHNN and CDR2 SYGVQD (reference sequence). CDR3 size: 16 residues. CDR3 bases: TGCGCCAGCAGTTGGGGGACAGGGGCGAACACCGGGGAGCTGTTTTTT. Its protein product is CASSWGTGANTGELFF.

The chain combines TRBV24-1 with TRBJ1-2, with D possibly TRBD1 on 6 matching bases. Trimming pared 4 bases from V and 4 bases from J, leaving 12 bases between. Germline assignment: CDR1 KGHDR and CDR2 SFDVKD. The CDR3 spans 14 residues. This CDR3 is CATSDPGESYGYTF. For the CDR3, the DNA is TGTGCCACCAGTGACCCAGGGGAGAGCTATGGCTACACCTTC.

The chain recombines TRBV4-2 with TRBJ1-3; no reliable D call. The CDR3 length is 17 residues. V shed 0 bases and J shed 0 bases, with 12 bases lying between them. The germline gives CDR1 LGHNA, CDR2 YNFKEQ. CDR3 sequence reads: CASSQETRRDSGNTIYF. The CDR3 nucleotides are TGTGCCAGCAGCCAAGAGACGAGGAGAGACTCTGGAAACACCATATATTTT.

The CDR3 DNA follows: TGTGCCAGTAGTAGGATCCGGGACAGGGGTATGGACACTGAAGCTTTCTTT. Its protein product is CASSRIRDRGMDTEAFF. V usage is TRBV19 and J usage is TRBJ1-1, with TRBD1 matching over 10 bases. The CDR3 totals 17 residues. CDR1 is LNHDA, CDR2 SQIVND, per germline (reference sequence). J gave up 3 bases and V 4 bases, and 11 bases lay outside the gene matches.

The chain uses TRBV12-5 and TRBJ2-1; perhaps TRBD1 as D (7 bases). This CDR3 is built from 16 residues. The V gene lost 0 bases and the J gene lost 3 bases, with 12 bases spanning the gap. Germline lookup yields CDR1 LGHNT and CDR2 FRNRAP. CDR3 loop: CASGLVAGGFYNEQFF. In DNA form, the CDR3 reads TGTGCTAGTGGTTTGGTTGCAGGGGGGTTCTACAATGAGCAGTTCTTC.

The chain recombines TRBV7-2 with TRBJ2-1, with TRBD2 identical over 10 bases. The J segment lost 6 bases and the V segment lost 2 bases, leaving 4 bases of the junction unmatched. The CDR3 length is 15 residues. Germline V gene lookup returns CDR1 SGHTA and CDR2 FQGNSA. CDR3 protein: CASSLRASGSNEQFF. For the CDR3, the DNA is TGTGCCAGCAGCTTAAGGGCTAGCGGGAGCAATGAGCAGTTCTTC.

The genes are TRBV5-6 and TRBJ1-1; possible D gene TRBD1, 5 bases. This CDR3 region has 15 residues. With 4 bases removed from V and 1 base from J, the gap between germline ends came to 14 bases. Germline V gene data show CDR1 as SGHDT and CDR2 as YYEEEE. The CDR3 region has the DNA TGTGCCAGCAGCCCGGGGGTTCAATGGAACACTGAAGCTTTCTTT. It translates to CASSPGVQWNTEAFF.

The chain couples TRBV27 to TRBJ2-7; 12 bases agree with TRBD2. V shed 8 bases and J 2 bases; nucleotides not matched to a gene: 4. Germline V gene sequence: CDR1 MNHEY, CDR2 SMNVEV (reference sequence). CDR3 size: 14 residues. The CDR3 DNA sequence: TGTGCCAGCGCTCTAGCGGGAGGGACCTACGAGCAGTACTTC. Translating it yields CASALAGGTYEQYF.

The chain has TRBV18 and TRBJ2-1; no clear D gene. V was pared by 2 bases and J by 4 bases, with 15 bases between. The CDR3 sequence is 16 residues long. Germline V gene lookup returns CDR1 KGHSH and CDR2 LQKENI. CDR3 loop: CASSPNRPTAYNEQFF. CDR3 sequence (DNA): TGTGCCAGCTCACCAAACCGACCTACAGCATACAATGAGCAGTTCTTC.

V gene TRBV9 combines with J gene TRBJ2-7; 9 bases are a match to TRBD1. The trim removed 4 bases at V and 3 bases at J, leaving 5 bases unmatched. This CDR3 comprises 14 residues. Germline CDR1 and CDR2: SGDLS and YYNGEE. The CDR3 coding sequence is TGTGCCAGCAGCTCGACGGGACAGGGCTACGAGCAGTACTTC. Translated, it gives CASSSTGQGYEQYF.

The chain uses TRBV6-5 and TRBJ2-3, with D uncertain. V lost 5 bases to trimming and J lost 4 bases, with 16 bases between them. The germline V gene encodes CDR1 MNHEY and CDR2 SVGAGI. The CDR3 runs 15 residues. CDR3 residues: CASSHPSGVPDTQYF. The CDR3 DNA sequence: TGTGCCAGCAGTCACCCCTCCGGAGTCCCAGATACGCAGTATTTT.

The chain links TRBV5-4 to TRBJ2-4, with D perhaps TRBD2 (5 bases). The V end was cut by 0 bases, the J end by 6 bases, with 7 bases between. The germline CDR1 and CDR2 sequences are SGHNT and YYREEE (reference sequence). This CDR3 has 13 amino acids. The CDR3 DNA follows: TGTGCCAGCAGCTTGGCTGCGGGAAACATTCAGTACTTC. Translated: CASSLAAGNIQYF.

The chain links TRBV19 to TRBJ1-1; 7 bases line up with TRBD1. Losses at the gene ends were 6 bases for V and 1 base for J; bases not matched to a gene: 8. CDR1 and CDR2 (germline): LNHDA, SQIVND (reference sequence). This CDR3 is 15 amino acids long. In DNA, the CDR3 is TGTGCCAGTAGGCCCTCCGAGGGGGCGAACACTGAAGCTTTCTTT. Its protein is CASRPSEGANTEAFF.

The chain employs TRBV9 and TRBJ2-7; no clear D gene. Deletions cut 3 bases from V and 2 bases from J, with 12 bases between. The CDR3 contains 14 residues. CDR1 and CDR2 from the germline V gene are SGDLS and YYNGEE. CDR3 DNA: TGTGCCAGCAGCGGCGGATCTCAAACCTACGAGCAGTACTTC. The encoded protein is CASSGGSQTYEQYF. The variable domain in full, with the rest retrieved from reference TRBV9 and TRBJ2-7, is DSGVTQTPKHLITATGQRVTLRCSPRSGDLSVYWYQQSLDQGLQFLIQYYNGEERAKGNILERFSAQQFPDLHSELNLSSLELGDSALYFCASSGGSQTYEQYFGPGTRLTVT.

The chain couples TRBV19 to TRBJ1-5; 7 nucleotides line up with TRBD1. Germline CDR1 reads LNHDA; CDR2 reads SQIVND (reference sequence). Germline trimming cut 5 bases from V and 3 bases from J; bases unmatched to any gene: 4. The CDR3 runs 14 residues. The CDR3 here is CASSSGGNNQPQHF. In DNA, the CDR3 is TGTGCCAGTAGTTCAGGGGGGAACAATCAGCCCCAGCATTTT. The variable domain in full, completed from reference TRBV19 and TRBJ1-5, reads DGGITQSPKYLFRKEGQNVTLSCEQNLNHDAMYWYRQDPGQGLRLIYYSQIVNDFQKGDIAEGYSVSREKKESFPLTVTSAQKNPTAFYLCASSSGGNNQPQHFGDGTRLSIL.

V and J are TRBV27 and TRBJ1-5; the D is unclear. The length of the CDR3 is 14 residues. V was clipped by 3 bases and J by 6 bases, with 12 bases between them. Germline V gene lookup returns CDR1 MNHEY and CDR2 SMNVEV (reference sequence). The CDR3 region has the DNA TGTGCCAGCAGTTTGCGCGGATCGGGTCAGCCCCAGCATTTT. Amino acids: CASSLRGSGQPQHF.

The CDR3 DNA sequence: TGTGCCAGCAGCTTAGATAGGCAGGGGCCCCTCAGGACTGAAGCTTTCTTT. Amino acids: CASSLDRQGPLRTEAFF. J is TRBJ1-1 and V is TRBV11-2; D is possibly TRBD1 (6 bases). CDR1 is SGHAT and CDR2 is FQNNGV in the germline V gene. This CDR3 is 17 amino acids long. Trimming took off 0 bases at V and 5 bases at J, with 19 bases between the two ends.

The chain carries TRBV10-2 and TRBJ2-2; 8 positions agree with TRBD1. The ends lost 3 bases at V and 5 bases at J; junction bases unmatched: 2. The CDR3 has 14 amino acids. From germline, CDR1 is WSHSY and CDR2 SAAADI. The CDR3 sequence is CASSEQGVTGELFF. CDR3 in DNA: TGCGCCAGCAGTGAACAGGGGGTTACCGGGGAGCTGTTTTTT.

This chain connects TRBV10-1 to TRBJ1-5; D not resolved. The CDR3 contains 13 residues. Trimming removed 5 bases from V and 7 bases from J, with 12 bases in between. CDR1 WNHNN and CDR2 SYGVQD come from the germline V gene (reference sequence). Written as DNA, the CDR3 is TGCGCCAGCAGTTGGGGAGTAGGGCAGCCCCAGCATTTT. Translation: CASSWGVGQPQHF.

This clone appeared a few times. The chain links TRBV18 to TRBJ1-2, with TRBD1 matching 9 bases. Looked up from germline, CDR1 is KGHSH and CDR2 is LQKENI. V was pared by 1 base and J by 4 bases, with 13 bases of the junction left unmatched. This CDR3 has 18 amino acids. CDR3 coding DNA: TGTGCCAGCTCACCACTCGTCACGCCGGGACAGGGTTCCTATGGCTACACCTTC. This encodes CASSPLVTPGQGSYGYTF. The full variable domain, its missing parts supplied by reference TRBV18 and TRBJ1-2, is NAGVMQNPRHLVRRRGQEARLRCSPMKGHSHVYWYRQLPEEGLKFMVYLQKENIIDESGMPKERFSAEFPKEGPSILRIQQVVRGDSAAYFCASSPLVTPGQGSYGYTFGSGTRLTVV.

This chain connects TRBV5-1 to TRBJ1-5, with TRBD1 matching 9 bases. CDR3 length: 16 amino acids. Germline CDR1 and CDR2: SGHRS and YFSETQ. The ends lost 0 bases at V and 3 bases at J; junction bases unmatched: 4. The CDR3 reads CASSLGTGAYNQPQHF. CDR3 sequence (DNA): TGCGCCAGCAGCTTGGGGACAGGGGCGTACAATCAGCCCCAGCATTTT.

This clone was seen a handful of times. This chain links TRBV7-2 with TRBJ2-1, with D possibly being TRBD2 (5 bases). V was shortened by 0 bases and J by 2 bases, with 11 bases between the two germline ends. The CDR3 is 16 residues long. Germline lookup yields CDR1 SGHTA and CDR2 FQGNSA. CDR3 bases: TGTGCCAGCAGCTTAGCTGGCGGGCTAACCTACAATGAGCAGTTCTTC. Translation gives CASSLAGGLTYNEQFF.

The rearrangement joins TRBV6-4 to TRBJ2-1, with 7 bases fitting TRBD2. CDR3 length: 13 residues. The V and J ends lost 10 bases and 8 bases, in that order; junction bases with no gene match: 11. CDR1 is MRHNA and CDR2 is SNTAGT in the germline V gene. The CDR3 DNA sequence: TGTGCCACCCGAGCTAGCGGCAACGATGAGCAGTTCTTC. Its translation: CATRASGNDEQFF.

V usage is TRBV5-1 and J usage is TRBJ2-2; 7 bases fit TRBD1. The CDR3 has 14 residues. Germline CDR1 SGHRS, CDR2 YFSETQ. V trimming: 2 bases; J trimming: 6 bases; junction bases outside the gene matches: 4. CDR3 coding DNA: TGCGCCAGCAGCTTCAGACAGGGTCCCGGGGAGCTGTTTTTT. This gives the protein CASSFRQGPGELFF. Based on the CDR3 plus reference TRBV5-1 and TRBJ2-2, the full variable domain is KAGVTQTPRYLIKTRGQQVTLSCSPISGHRSVSWYQQTPGQGLQFLFEYFSETQRNKGNFPGRFSGRQFSNSRSEMNVSTLELGDSALYLCASSFRQGPGELFFGEGSRLTVL.

CDR3 DNA: TGTGCCAGCAGCTTACAAAGTAATGAAAAACTGTTTTTT. This sequence encodes CASSLQSNEKLFF. The J gene is TRBJ1-4, the V gene TRBV5-6; D gene unclear. Germline lookup yields CDR1 SGHDT and CDR2 YYEEEE. V lost 2 bases to trimming and J lost 4 bases, with 6 bases between them. This CDR3 has 13 amino acids.

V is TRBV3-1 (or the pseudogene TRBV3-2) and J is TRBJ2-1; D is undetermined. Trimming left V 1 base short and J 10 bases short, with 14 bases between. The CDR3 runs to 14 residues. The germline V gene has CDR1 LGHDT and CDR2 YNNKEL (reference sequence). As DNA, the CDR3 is TGTGCCAGCAGCCAAGGGGTAGCTAACGACGAGCAGTTCTTC. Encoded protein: CASSQGVANDEQFF.

CDR3 coding DNA: TGTGCCAGCAGGCTGACTAGCGGTCCCACCGGGGAGCTGTTTTTT. Protein: CASRLTSGPTGELFF. The rearrangement uses TRBV2 and TRBJ2-2, with TRBD2 matching over 9 bases. This CDR3 is 15 amino acids long. V dropped 6 bases and J dropped 4; count of bases not matched to a gene: 6. Germline CDR1 SNHLY, CDR2 FYNNEI.

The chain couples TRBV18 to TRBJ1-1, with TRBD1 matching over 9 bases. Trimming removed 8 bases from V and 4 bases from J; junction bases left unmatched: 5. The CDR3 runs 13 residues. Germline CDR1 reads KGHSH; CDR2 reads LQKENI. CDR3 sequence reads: CASRGQGGTEAFF. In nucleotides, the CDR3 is TGTGCCAGCAGGGGACAGGGAGGCACTGAAGCTTTCTTT.

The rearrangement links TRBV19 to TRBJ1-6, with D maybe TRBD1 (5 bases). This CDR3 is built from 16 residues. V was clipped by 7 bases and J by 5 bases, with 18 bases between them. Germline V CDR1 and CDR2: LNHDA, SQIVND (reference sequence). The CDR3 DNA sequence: TGTGCCAGTACCCGGGGGGATCCGGCTAATAATTCACCCCTCCACTTT. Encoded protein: CASTRGDPANNSPLHF.